These T cell receptor beta chains were read from a single sample in a study of early T cells in non-severe SARS-CoV-2 infection. TCRdb reprocessed the 5' RACE reads with MiXCR, giving one entry per CDR3 protein. The data show some 57,000 distinct CDR3 sequences, with 10% seen just once and about 4.3% held by the top ten. The material sequenced was whole blood. The source is an adult who was a healthcare worker with PCR-confirmed SARS-CoV-2 infection or an uninfected control (not recorded which). CDR3s include the opening cysteine and the closing phenylalanine or tryptophan. Each record gives: D gene, clone size, V gene, CDR3 protein. D genes are given only for firm matches. Clone size is not always given. Where it is, it says once, few, many or a class for expanded clones.

. many TRBV11-2 CASSEPGGTEAFF
TRBD2 . TRBV20-1 CSVLGTRGDKQFF
. few TRBV29-1 CSVEGRGSYNEQFF
. . TRBV30 CAWSAKTPGTGNTIYF
. . TRBV7-2 CASSWGTYGEQYF
TRBD1 . TRBV20-1 CSARGPGQGNYEQYF
. few TRBV6-5 CASTDGTYGYTF
TRBD1 . TRBV3-1 CASSLGQGQTEAFF
TRBD1 . TRBV29-1 CSAGTGVDEQFF
TRBD1 . TRBV6-2/TRBV6-3 CASSYGPFRDRDSGELFF
. few TRBV12-3/TRBV12-4 CASSFLGAGSPLHF
. many TRBV2 CASRDLTEMNTEAFF
. . TRBV7-2 CASSSRRDQETQYF
. many TRBV3-1 CASSQVRSTEAFF
TRBD2 . TRBV11-1 CASSFSSGTETQYF
. many TRBV11-2 CASSELRLQETQYF
TRBD1 few TRBV24-1 CATSDPGQGFDEQFF
. many TRBV20-1 CSASRSPNGNTIYF
. . TRBV20-1 CSARDQRGYRYTF
. . TRBV27 CASSSAWTNYGYTF
TRBD2 few TRBV11-2 CASSFLAGGLVSSYNEQFF
. many TRBV7-2 CASSSLSGSNEQFF
TRBD2 . TRBV4-2 CASSQDLPAGGTYEQYF
TRBD1 . TRBV12-3/TRBV12-4 CASSPGTGVFVGISGELFF
TRBD2 many TRBV7-9 CASSQSGGRPFF
TRBD2 . TRBV6-2/TRBV6-3 CASSFSTSGGNEQFF
TRBD1 many TRBV5-5 CASSDRVGGNEQFF
. many TRBV27 CASSFVQGYTEAFF
. many TRBV5-1 CASSSRGTYNEQFF
. . TRBV20-1 CSARSSTAVYNEQFF
. . TRBV5-5 CASSLSAGATNEKLFF
. few TRBV5-1 CASSLANTGHTDTQYF
. . TRBV6-5 CASRASGTYEQYF